The 7 T cell receptor beta chains below were found in one sample sequenced in a study of T cell responses to AZD1222 COVID-19 vaccine. Here immunoSEQ multiplex PCR was the method, and the copy in TCRdb shows in-frame clones only, minus some. The repertoire holds some 80,000 clones, with 70% to 90% as singletons. Here the sequenced sample was peripheral blood, taken 28 days after the second dose of the MenACWY control vaccine. The receptors were gathered from an adult who received the MenACWY meningococcal vaccine as a control.

V is TRBV5-3 and J is TRBJ2-7; D remains unclear. TRBV5-3 is marked as an open reading frame, function uncertain. The V end lost 3 bases, the J end lost 1 base, and 14 bases lay between the germline ends. The CDR3 consists of 15 residues. The CDR3 DNA is TGTGCCAGAAGCTCCAAAACAGTGGCGTCCTACGAGCAGTACTTC. Its protein product is CARSSKTVASYEQYF.

For the CDR3, the DNA is TGCGCCAGCAGCTTGGCCGATAATTCACCCCTCCACTTT. It is translated as CASSLADNSPLHF. The V and J genes are TRBV5-1 and TRBJ1-6; D ambiguous. V lost 0 bases, J lost 5 bases, and 3 bases lay in between. The CDR3 consists of 13 residues. Germline lookup yields CDR1 SGHRS and CDR2 YFSETQ. Combining the CDR3 with reference TRBV5-1 and TRBJ1-6 gives the whole variable domain KAGVTQTPRYLIKTRGQQVTLSCSPISGHRSVSWYQQTPGQGLQFLFEYFSETQRNKGNFPGRFSGRQFSNSRSEMNVSTLELGDSALYLCASSLADNSPLHFGNGTRLTVT.

The V call is TRBV5-1, the J call TRBJ2-2, with 7 positions matching TRBD1. There are 15 residues in the CDR3. Germline trimming cut 2 bases from V and 6 bases from J; bases unmatched to any gene: 7. Per the germline V gene, CDR1 is SGHRS and CDR2 is YFSETQ. The CDR3 sequence is CASSFLGGEAGELFF. In nucleotides, the CDR3 is TGCGCCAGCAGCTTTTTAGGGGGCGAGGCCGGGGAGCTGTTTTTT.

CDR3 bases: TGTGCCAGCAGCCCAGGGCGCGGGAGCAATCAGCCCCAGCATTTT. Translated: CASSPGRGSNQPQHF. The chain couples TRBV6-6 to TRBJ1-5, with D perhaps TRBD1 (5 bases). V lost 6 bases to trimming and J lost 1 base, with 13 bases between them. The CDR3 has 15 residues. The V gene's germline CDR1 is MNHNY and CDR2 SVGAGI (reference sequence).

This clone was found once. This chain connects TRBV5-1 to TRBJ2-2, with 9 bases aligning to TRBD2. Germline V gene data show CDR1 as SGHRS and CDR2 as YFSETQ. This CDR3 has 15 residues. J lost 3 bases, V lost 6 bases, and 6 bases had no gene match. CDR3 sequence reads: CASIRSGGDTGELFF. DNA for the CDR3: TGCGCCAGCATCCGTAGCGGGGGAGACACCGGGGAGCTGTTTTTT.

The chain employs TRBV5-4 and TRBJ1-4, with 8 bases identical to TRBD1. V shed 4 bases and J 4 bases; nucleotides not matched to a gene: 3. Looked up from germline, CDR1 is SGHNT and CDR2 is YYREEE (reference sequence). The CDR3 consists of 14 residues. CDR3 sequence reads: CASSRQGINEKLFF. CDR3 DNA: TGTGCCAGCAGCAGACAGGGGATTAATGAAAAACTGTTTTTT.

V usage is TRBV29-1 and J usage is TRBJ1-5; D is perhaps TRBD1 (5 bases). This CDR3 has 14 amino acids. Trimming removed 4 bases at V and 1 base at J, with 11 bases between. Germline V gene data show CDR1 as SQVTM and CDR2 as ANQGSEA. The CDR3 region is CSVVARVSNQPQHF. The CDR3 DNA follows: TGCAGCGTTGTGGCCAGGGTGAGCAATCAGCCCCAGCATTTT.